This TCR beta chain was sequenced for a study of blood T cell repertoires in COVID-19. Study background: The samples span acute and convalescent COVID-19 from the United States, Italy and Spain. PBMCs, B-cell-depleted T cells, or T cells were the source of the cDNA or gDNA that made up the material.

Source study methods: For nucleated cells, counts were estimated from reference gene primer amplification. Libraries were prepared by immunoSEQ multiplex PCR; TCRdb keeps only in-frame clonotypes and omits some of them. Clone size and V and J calls were adopted from that table, with D and trimming inferred from the DNA. Altogether approximately 90,000 clones are present, 80% to 90% being singletons, with the ten largest covering more than 7%. The CDR3 contains 16 residues. The germline V gene has CDR1 LGHNT and CDR2 FRNRAP. J gave up 4 bases and V 1 base, and 9 bases lay outside the gene matches. Specimen: peripheral blood. The chain uses TRBV12-5 and TRBJ1-2; 7 nucleotides align to TRBD1. The TCR was taken from a man aged 55 to 70 with acute or convalescent COVID-19. This CDR3 reads CASGLGNRGLGYGYTF. CDR3 DNA: TGTGCTAGTGGTTTGGGGAATAGGGGGCTTGGCTATGGCTACACCTTC.